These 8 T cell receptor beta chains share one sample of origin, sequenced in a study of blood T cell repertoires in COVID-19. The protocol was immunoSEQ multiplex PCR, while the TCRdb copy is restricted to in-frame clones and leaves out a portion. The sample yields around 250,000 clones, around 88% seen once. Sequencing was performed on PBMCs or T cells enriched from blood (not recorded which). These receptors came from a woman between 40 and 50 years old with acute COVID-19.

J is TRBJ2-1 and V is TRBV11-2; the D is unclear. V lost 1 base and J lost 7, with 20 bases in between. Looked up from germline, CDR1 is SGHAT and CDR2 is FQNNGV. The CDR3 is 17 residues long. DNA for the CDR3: TGTGCCAGCAGCTTAGTAGTCCGGTTCCCACGCCCTAATGAGCAGTTCTTC. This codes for CASSLVVRFPRPNEQFF.

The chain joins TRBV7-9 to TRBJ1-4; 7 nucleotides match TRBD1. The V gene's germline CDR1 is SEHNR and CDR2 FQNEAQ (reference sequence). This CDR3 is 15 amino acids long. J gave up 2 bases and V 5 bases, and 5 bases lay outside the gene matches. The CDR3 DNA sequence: TGTGCCAGCAGCGGTCAAGGGGGCACTAATGAAAAACTGTTTTTT. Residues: CASSGQGGTNEKLFF.

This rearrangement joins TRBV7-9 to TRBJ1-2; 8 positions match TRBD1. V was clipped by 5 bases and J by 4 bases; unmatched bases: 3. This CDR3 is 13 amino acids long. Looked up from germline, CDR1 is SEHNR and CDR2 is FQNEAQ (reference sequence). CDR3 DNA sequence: TGTGCCAGCAGCCCGACAGGGGTCTATGGCTACACCTTC. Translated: CASSPTGVYGYTF. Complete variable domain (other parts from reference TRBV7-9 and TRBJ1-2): DTGVSQNPRHKITKRGQNVTFRCDPISEHNRLYWYRQTLGQGPEFLTYFQNEAQLEKSRLLSDRFSAERPKGSFSTLEIQRTEQGDSAMYLCASSPTGVYGYTFGSGTRLTVV.

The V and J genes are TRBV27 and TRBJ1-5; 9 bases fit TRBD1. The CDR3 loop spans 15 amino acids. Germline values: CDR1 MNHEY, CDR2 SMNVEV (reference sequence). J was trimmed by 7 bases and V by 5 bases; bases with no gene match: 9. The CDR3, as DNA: TGTGCCAGCAGTCCTCGGACAGGGGATTGGCAGCCCCAGCATTTT. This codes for CASSPRTGDWQPQHF.

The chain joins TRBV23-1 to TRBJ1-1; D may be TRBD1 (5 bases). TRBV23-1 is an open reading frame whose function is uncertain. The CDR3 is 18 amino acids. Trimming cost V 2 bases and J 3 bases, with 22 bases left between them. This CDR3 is CASSQMASASGGDTEAFF. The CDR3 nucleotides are TGCGCCAGCAGTCAAATGGCGTCGGCTTCGGGGGGAGACACTGAAGCTTTCTTT.

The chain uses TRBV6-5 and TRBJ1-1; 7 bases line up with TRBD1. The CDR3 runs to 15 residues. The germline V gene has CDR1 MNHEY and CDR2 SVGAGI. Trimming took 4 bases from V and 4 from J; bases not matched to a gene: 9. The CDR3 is CASSFRTGPPTEAFF. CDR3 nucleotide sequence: TGTGCCAGCAGTTTCCGGACAGGTCCTCCCACTGAAGCTTTCTTT.

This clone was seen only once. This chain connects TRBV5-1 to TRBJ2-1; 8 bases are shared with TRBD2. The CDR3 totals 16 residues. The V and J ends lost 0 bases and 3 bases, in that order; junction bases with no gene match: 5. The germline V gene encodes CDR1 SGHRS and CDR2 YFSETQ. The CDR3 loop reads CASSLEGSGIYNEQFF. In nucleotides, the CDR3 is TGCGCCAGCAGCTTGGAAGGTAGCGGGATCTACAATGAGCAGTTCTTC.

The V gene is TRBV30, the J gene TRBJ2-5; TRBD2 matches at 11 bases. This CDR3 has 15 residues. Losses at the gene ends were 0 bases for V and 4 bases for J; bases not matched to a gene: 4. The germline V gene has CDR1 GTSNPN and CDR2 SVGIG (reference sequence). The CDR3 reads CAWSVGLAGGETQYF. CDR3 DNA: TGTGCCTGGAGTGTAGGCCTAGCGGGAGGAGAGACCCAGTACTTC. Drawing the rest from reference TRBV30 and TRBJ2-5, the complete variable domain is SQTIHQWPATLVQPVGSPLSLECTVEGTSNPNLYWYRQAAGRGLQLLFYSVGIGQISSEVPQNLSASRPQDRQFILSSKKLLLSDSGFYLCAWSVGLAGGETQYFGPGTRLLVL.